One sample yielded the 27 T cell receptor beta chains listed below, sequenced in a study of T cells in Graves' hyperthyroidism and ophthalmopathy. Amplification of TCR beta CDR3 regions used RNA as the template. The HTBI primer set served for first-round RT-PCR of the TCR CDR3. One entry per CDR3 protein results from TCRdb running MiXCR on the multiplex PCR reads. The sample carries hundreds of thousands of distinct CDR3 sequences, about 20% recorded once. Material for sequencing was blood. These receptors came from a middle-aged man with Graves' ophthalmopathy.

This clonotype has just a few counts. V is TRBV7-3 and J is TRBJ2-2; unclear D gene. This CDR3 is built from 11 residues. Germline CDR1 SGHTA, CDR2 FQGTGA. With 5 bases removed from V and 7 bases from J, the gap between germline ends came to 5 bases. CDR3 sequence reads: CASSANGELFF. The CDR3 DNA reads as TGTGCCAGCAGCGCGAACGGGGAGCTGTTTTTT.

A few counts support this clonotype. This sequence joins TRBV27 and TRBJ2-1; TRBD1 might be the D (5 bases). Germline V CDR1 and CDR2: MNHEY, SMNVEV (reference sequence). V gave up 0 bases and J gave up 12 bases, with 12 bases separating them. The CDR3 is 13 residues long. This chain's CDR3 is CASSLSTSGAQFF. The DNA of the CDR3 is TGTGCCAGCAGTTTATCGACCTCTGGGGCGCAGTTCTTC.

This rearrangement joins TRBV6-1 to TRBJ2-1, with D possibly being TRBD2 (5 bases). Germline V lookup: CDR1 MNHNS, CDR2 SASEGT. The V gene lost 10 bases and the J gene lost 8 bases, with 24 bases spanning the gap. The CDR3 runs to 15 residues. The CDR3 sequence is CATLPQAASWDEQFF. CDR3 nucleotides: TGTGCCACCCTTCCCCAAGCGGCCTCTTGGGATGAGCAGTTCTTC.

The chain recombines TRBV9 with TRBJ2-3; tentatively, D is TRBD1 or TRBD2 (5 bases each). V shed 0 bases and J shed 2 bases, with 13 bases lying between them. Per the germline V gene, CDR1 is SGDLS and CDR2 is YYNGEE. The CDR3 covers 16 residues. CDR3 sequence reads: CASSVGGTPFTDTQYF. CDR3 nucleotide sequence: TGTGCCAGCAGCGTAGGTGGGACCCCCTTCACAGATACGCAGTATTTT. Full variable domain (remainder filled in from reference TRBV9 and TRBJ2-3): DSGVTQTPKHLITATGQRVTLRCSPRSGDLSVYWYQQSLDQGLQFLIQYYNGEERAKGNILERFSAQQFPDLHSELNLSSLELGDSALYFCASSVGGTPFTDTQYFGPGTRLTVL.

The chain couples TRBV7-2 to TRBJ2-7; 10 bases fit TRBD1. Germline V gene data show CDR1 as SGHTA and CDR2 as FQGNSA. CDR3 length: 15 amino acids. After removal of 4 bases from V and 1 base from J, the junction contained 4 bases not matched to a gene. The CDR3 bases are TGTGCCAGCAGCTCGGGACAGGGGATTTCCTACGAGCAGTACTTC. Translation: CASSSGQGISYEQYF.

This clonotype was seen ten or more times. The chain has TRBV6-1 and TRBJ2-7, with 11 bases that match TRBD1. CDR1 MNHNS and CDR2 SASEGT come from the germline V gene. This CDR3 contains 15 residues. V trimming: 5 bases; J trimming: 1 base; junction bases outside the gene matches: 4. DNA for the CDR3: TGTGCCAGCAGTTTCGGACAGGGGGCTTCCTACGAGCAGTACTTC. Protein product: CASSFGQGASYEQYF.

In this sample, this clonotype turned up many times. The V call is TRBV2, the J call TRBJ1-5, with D tentatively TRBD1 (5 bases). The CDR3 length is 15 residues. The ends were cut back, 7 bases at V and 2 bases at J, with 15 bases in the middle. Germline CDR1 and CDR2: SNHLY and FYNNEI. This chain's CDR3 is CASNRDAGGNQPQHF. CDR3 nucleotides: TGTGCCAGCAATCGGGACGCGGGCGGCAATCAGCCCCAGCATTTT.

This clonotype was counted a few times. V usage is TRBV9 and J usage is TRBJ2-7, with 7 bases matching TRBD1. CDR3 length: 16 residues. The V and J ends lost 3 bases and 4 bases, in that order; junction bases with no gene match: 13. Germline assignment: CDR1 SGDLS and CDR2 YYNGEE. The CDR3 nucleotides are TGTGCCAGCAGCGGGTCAACAGGGGCCCACGAATACGAGCAGTACTTC. This sequence encodes CASSGSTGAHEYEQYF.

This clonotype was seen at least ten times. This chain uses TRBV12-5 with TRBJ2-7; D ambiguous. This CDR3 spans 12 amino acids. Germline values: CDR1 LGHNT, CDR2 FRNRAP. V was pared by 4 bases and J by 2 bases, with 6 bases between. The CDR3 here is CASGYTTYEQYF. The CDR3 DNA reads TGTGCTAGTGGTTACACCACCTACGAGCAGTACTTC. The whole variable domain, remainder taken from reference TRBV12-5 and TRBJ2-7, is DARVTQTPRHKVTEMGQEVTMRCQPILGHNTVFWYRQTMMQGLELLAYFRNRAPLDDSGMPKDRFSAEMPDATLATLKIQPSEPRDSAVYFCASGYTTYEQYFGPGTRLTVT.

The chain has TRBV6-2 or TRBV6-3 and TRBJ1-1; D is uncertain. The V gene lost 6 bases and the J gene lost 10 bases, with 15 bases spanning the gap. There are 12 residues in the CDR3. Germline values: CDR1 MNHEY, CDR2 SVGEGT. The CDR3 sequence: CASRSLGYGAFF. The CDR3 region has the DNA TGTGCCAGCAGGTCGCTCGGGTACGGAGCTTTCTTT.

The sample holds a few counts of this clonotype. V and J are TRBV27 and TRBJ1-1; perhaps TRBD1 as D (5 bases). V lost 4 bases, J lost 2 bases, and 17 bases lay in between. The germline V gene encodes CDR1 MNHEY and CDR2 SMNVEV (reference sequence). This CDR3 has 16 amino acids. The CDR3 region is CASSSRRGRVNTEAFF. CDR3 in DNA: TGTGCCAGCAGTTCCCGGAGGGGTAGGGTTAACACTGAAGCTTTCTTT.

This clonotype was detected a few times. V usage is TRBV6-1 and J usage is TRBJ1-4; D call uncertain. The V and J ends lost 6 bases and 6 bases respectively, with 8 bases between them. Germline V lookup: CDR1 MNHNS, CDR2 SASEGT. This CDR3 spans 12 amino acids. Written as DNA, the CDR3 is TGTGCCAGCAGAAGCGGGGATGAAAAACTGTTTTTT. Its protein is CASRSGDEKLFF.

This clonotype was recorded at least ten times. J is TRBJ2-1 and V is TRBV11-2; 9 bases are shared with TRBD2. CDR1 SGHAT and CDR2 FQNNGV come from the germline V gene. Trimming at V came to 10 bases and at J to 0 bases, leaving 13 bases not matched to a gene. The CDR3 totals 17 residues. The CDR3 bases are TGTGCCACCCGGCGGGGGGGAAGCGGGAACTCCTACAATGAGCAGTTCTTC. Protein product: CATRRGGSGNSYNEQFF.

This clonotype has only one observation. This chain joins TRBV4-3 and TRBJ1-5; TRBD1 agrees at 8 bases. V lost 4 bases to trimming and J lost 4 bases; unmatched junction nucleotides: 3. The CDR3 sequence is 14 residues long. Germline loops: CDR1 LGHNA, CDR2 YSLEER. The CDR3 bases are TGCGCCAGCAGCCCGAACAGGGGGAATCAGCCCCAGCATTTT. Residues: CASSPNRGNQPQHF.

The sample holds many counts of this clonotype. V gene TRBV2 combines with J gene TRBJ2-3; possible D gene TRBD2, 5 bases. CDR3 length equals 14 residues. Germline assignment: CDR1 SNHLY and CDR2 FYNNEI. Trimming shortened V by 7 bases and J by 0 bases, and 11 bases separated the two germline ends. CDR3: CASTFGLSTDTQYF. The DNA for the CDR3 is TGTGCCAGCACCTTCGGACTTAGCACAGATACGCAGTATTTT. Combining the CDR3 with reference TRBV2 and TRBJ2-3 gives the whole variable domain EPEVTQTPSHQVTQMGQEVILRCVPISNHLYFYWYRQILGQKVEFLVSFYNNEISEKSEIFDDQFSVERPDGSNFTLKIRSTKLEDSAMYFCASTFGLSTDTQYFGPGTRLTVL.

This clonotype was found many times. This chain connects TRBV6-1 to TRBJ1-1, with D uncertain. CDR3 size: 12 residues. Trimming left V 1 base short and J 6 bases short, with 6 bases between. Germline CDR1 MNHNS, CDR2 SASEGT. The CDR3 loop is CASSEGVAEAFF. In nucleotides, the CDR3 is TGTGCCAGCAGTGAAGGGGTCGCTGAAGCTTTCTTT.

The V gene is TRBV6-2 or TRBV6-3, the J gene TRBJ2-4; TRBD2 aligns across 7 bases. Germline V lookup: CDR1 MNHEY, CDR2 SVGEGT. The CDR3 is 21 amino acids. The ends lost 0 bases at V and 0 bases at J; junction bases unmatched: 17. CDR3 sequence (DNA): TGTGCCAGCAGTTACTCGCCTACCCCCGGGGGGAGAAAGATAGCCAAAAACATTCAGTACTTC. Its translation: CASSYSPTPGGRKIAKNIQYF.

This clonotype was found many times. The chain uses TRBV5-6 and TRBJ2-2; D is undetermined. The CDR3 is 14 residues long. Trimming removed 0 bases from V and 1 base from J, with 4 bases in between. CDR1 is SGHDT, CDR2 YYEEEE, per germline. CDR3 DNA sequence: TGTGCCAGCAGCTTGGCCGTGAACACCGGGGAGCTGTTTTTT. Its translation: CASSLAVNTGELFF.

This clonotype has more than one count but fewer than ten. The chain links TRBV30 to TRBJ2-1; TRBD2 matches at 9 bases. Germline loops: CDR1 GTSNPN, CDR2 SVGIG (reference sequence). The CDR3 consists of 15 residues. J gave up 4 bases and V 7 bases, and 11 bases lay outside the gene matches. The CDR3 DNA is TGTGCCTCCTCCCCACTAGCGGGTCCTTACAATGAGCAGTTCTTC. This translates into CASSPLAGPYNEQFF.

This clonotype was seen at least ten times. The chain employs TRBV7-2 and TRBJ2-6, with D hard to call. Germline CDR1 and CDR2: SGHTA and FQGNSA. This CDR3 is 15 amino acids long. With 0 bases removed from V and 2 bases from J, the gap between germline ends came to 5 bases. In DNA form, the CDR3 reads TGTGCCAGCAGCTTAGCGGTGGCTGGGGCCAACGTCCTGACTTTC. It specifies CASSLAVAGANVLTF.

Details on this clonotype: The final CDR3 position lacks the conserved phenylalanine or tryptophan, pointing to a likely read error. The chain has TRBV6-9 and TRBJ2-1; 13 bases agree with TRBD2. The ends lost 3 bases at V and 2 bases at J; junction bases unmatched: 10. The CDR3 consists of 19 residues. The germline CDR1 and CDR2 sequences are MNHGY and SVAAGI. The CDR3 loop is CASSYGGSLAGGPYNEQFL. The CDR3 nucleotides read TGTGCCAGCAGTTACGGGGGGTCACTAGCGGGAGGGCCCTACAATGAGCAGTTCCTC.

This clonotype was recorded at least ten times. The V gene is TRBV28, the J gene TRBJ2-7, with 11 bases aligning to TRBD2. The CDR3 covers 16 residues. V was clipped by 5 bases and J by 7 bases; unmatched bases: 13. Germline CDR1 MDHEN, CDR2 SYDVKM. The CDR3 protein is CASSDLAGGYEGEQYF. In DNA form, the CDR3 reads TGTGCCAGCAGTGATCTAGCGGGAGGCTATGAAGGAGAGCAGTACTTC.

This clonotype was seen ten or more times. The J gene is TRBJ1-1, the V gene TRBV20-1; D unclear. Trimming took off 4 bases at V and 2 bases at J, with 8 bases between the two ends. Germline loops: CDR1 DFQATT, CDR2 SNEGSKA (reference sequence). There are 12 residues in the CDR3. CDR3 in DNA: TGCAGTGCTACCCCGGGTAACACTGAAGCTTTCTTT. The encoded protein is CSATPGNTEAFF.

The chain employs TRBV30 and TRBJ1-2, with TRBD1 matching 10 bases. The V segment lost 1 base and the J segment 8 bases; nucleotides outside the gene matches: 7. Germline V gene data show CDR1 as GTSNPN and CDR2 as SVGIG (reference sequence). The CDR3 covers 14 residues. The CDR3 region is CAWSAPGTGEGYTF. The CDR3 coding sequence is TGTGCCTGGAGTGCTCCCGGGACAGGGGAAGGCTACACCTTC.

This clonotype came up many times. The chain couples TRBV11-2 to TRBJ1-4; a possible D gene is TRBD1 (5 bases). Germline CDR1 reads SGHAT; CDR2 reads FQNNGV. The V end lost 5 bases, the J end lost 8 bases, and 15 bases lay between the germline ends. The CDR3 length is 14 residues. CDR3 bases: TGTGCCAGCAGCCTAACGTCTGGGGGAGAAAAACTGTTTTTT. As protein: CASSLTSGGEKLFF.

CDR3 nucleotide sequence: TGTGCCAGCAATTTGCGGGTGGTTGGGGCGCAGTATTTT. This gives the protein CASNLRVVGAQYF. The J gene is TRBJ2-3, the V gene TRBV28, with a tentative D call TRBD2 (5 bases). V lost 7 bases to trimming and J lost 10 bases, with 18 bases between them. This CDR3 comprises 13 residues. From germline, CDR1 is MDHEN and CDR2 SYDVKM.

V usage is TRBV6-2 or TRBV6-3 and J usage is TRBJ2-2; TRBD2 aligns across 8 bases. Germline-derived CDR1 and CDR2 are MNHEY and SVGEGT. V dropped 5 bases and J dropped 1; count of bases not matched to a gene: 6. This CDR3 has 16 amino acids. In DNA form, the CDR3 reads TGTGCCAGCAGTCGACAGACTAGCGTGAACACCGGGGAGCTGTTTTTT. Translation gives CASSRQTSVNTGELFF.